This record covers a single T cell receptor beta chain. This record comes from a study of blood T cell repertoires in COVID-19. Overall study: The United States, Italy and Spain were the sources of the acute and convalescent COVID-19 samples.

Per the authors' pipeline: Scientists estimated how many nucleated cells there were by amplifying reference gene primers. Sequenced by immunoSEQ multiplex PCR; TCRdb stores in-frame clones only, minus some. From that table come the V and J calls and clone size; the DNA was used to work out D and trimming. This table has about 280,000 clones, around 90% appearing once. Sequencing was performed on peripheral blood. This TCR derives from a woman aged 45-59 years who had recovered from COVID-19.

CDR3 residues: CASGLGRSYNEQFF. CDR3 bases: TGTGCCAGCGGTCTAGGGAGATCCTACAATGAGCAGTTCTTC. V usage is TRBV6-6 and J usage is TRBJ2-1; tentative D call: TRBD2 (5 bases). Germline loops: CDR1 MNHNY, CDR2 SVGAGI (reference sequence). This CDR3 spans 14 amino acids. The V and J ends lost 8 bases and 1 base respectively, with 12 bases between them.